The rows below give T cell receptor beta chains drawn from one sample of a study of blood T cell repertoires in COVID-19. Assay: immunoSEQ multiplex PCR; the TCRdb copy retains only in-frame clones and omits some. The data contain hundreds of thousands of clones, roughly 79% of them singletons. Sequencing input: peripheral blood. These receptors were collected from a woman of 80 years or more with acute or convalescent COVID-19. CDR3s include the opening cysteine and the closing phenylalanine or tryptophan. Each record gives: J gene, clone size, D gene, V gene, CDR3 protein, CDR3 DNA. D genes are given only for firm matches. The listing skips clone size in some rows; elsewhere it reads once, few, many or a size class.

>TRBJ1-1|-|TRBD1|TRBV5-1
CASSLDGGTATEAFF
TGCGCCAGCAGCTTGGATGGTGGGACAGCCACTGAAGCTTTCTTT
>TRBJ1-1|once|-|TRBV18
CATVSGVLVTEAFF
TGTGCCACCGTATCAGGGGTACTGGTCACTGAAGCTTTCTTT
>TRBJ1-2|-|-|TRBV7-2
CASFAGGADYGYTF
TGTGCCAGCTTCGCGGGGGGCGCCGACTATGGCTACACCTTC
>TRBJ1-1|-|TRBD1|TRBV27
CASSTQGASTEAFF
TGTGCCAGCAGTACACAGGGGGCCAGCACTGAAGCTTTCTTT
>TRBJ1-1|-|-|TRBV27
CASSRSVNTEAFF
TGTGCCAGCAGCCGTAGTGTGAACACTGAAGCTTTCTTT
>TRBJ2-2|-|-|TRBV4-1
CASSQDRAGELFF
TGCGCCAGCAGCCAAGACAGGGCCGGGGAGCTGTTTTTT
>TRBJ1-1|-|-|TRBV9
CASSVLAEHTEAFF
TGTGCCAGCAGCGTACTGGCGGAGCACACTGAAGCTTTCTTT
>TRBJ2-1|-|TRBD1|TRBV19
CASKGAGSSYNEQFF
TGTGCCAGTAAGGGGGCTGGGAGCTCCTACAATGAGCAGTTCTTC
>TRBJ2-7|-|TRBD2|TRBV24-1
CATSSRTSGTEQYF
TGTGCCACCAGTTCTCGGACTAGCGGGACAGAGCAGTACTTC
>TRBJ1-2|-|-|TRBV5-1
CASSLEAGGGYTF
TGCGCCAGCAGCCTAGAAGCCGGTGGCGGCTACACCTTC
>TRBJ2-1|-|TRBD2|TRBV20-1
CSASFREGLAGGSYNEQFF
TGCAGTGCTAGTTTTCGGGAAGGTCTAGCGGGGGGATCCTACAATGAGCAGTTCTTC
>TRBJ1-1|-|TRBD1|TRBV18
CASSPGTGRGNTEAFF
TGTGCCAGCTCACCCGGGACAGGGAGAGGGAACACTGAAGCTTTCTTT
>TRBJ1-4|-|-|TRBV30
CAWSTGGEKLFF
TGTGCCTGGAGTACAGGCGGCGAAAAACTGTTTTTT
>TRBJ1-2|once|-|TRBV11-2
CASSGTSFNYGYTF
TGTGCCAGCAGCGGGACAAGCTTTAACTATGGCTACACCTTC
>TRBJ2-1|-|TRBD2|TRBV30
CAWRAAGGSYNEQFF
TGTGCCTGGAGGGCAGCGGGAGGGTCCTACAATGAGCAGTTCTTC
>TRBJ1-3|-|TRBD1|TRBV24-1
CATSDPGQPAYSGNTIYF
TGTGCCACCAGTGACCCGGGACAGCCAGCCTACTCTGGAAACACCATATATTTT